The next 7 T cell receptor beta chains were all read from a single sample in a study of somatic mutations in cytotoxic T cells in rheumatoid arthritis. The repertoire was sequenced with immunoSEQ multiplex PCR; TCRdb's copy has only in-frame clones and lacks some. This sample has under 20,000 clones, with about four fifths found just once. The sample taken for sequencing was CD8+ T cells sorted from blood. The receptors come from an adult with rheumatoid arthritis.

J is TRBJ1-2 and V is TRBV9; 10 nucleotides agree with TRBD1. Per germline, CDR1 SGDLS and CDR2 YYNGEE. The trim removed 4 bases at V and 4 bases at J, leaving 19 bases unmatched. There are 19 residues in the CDR3. The CDR3 nucleotides read TGTGCCAGCAGCACTCCTAGTCCTCAGACAGGGGGCTTCTTCTATGGCTACACCTTC. It yields the protein CASSTPSPQTGGFFYGYTF.

The chain joins TRBV4-1 to TRBJ1-4, with 8 bases fitting TRBD1. V dropped 4 bases and J dropped 3; count of bases not matched to a gene: 4. The CDR3 is made up of 15 amino acids. Per the germline V gene, CDR1 is MGHRA and CDR2 is YSYEKL. This chain's CDR3 is CASSLTGGSNEKLFF. Here the CDR3 DNA reads TGCGCCAGCAGCCTCACAGGGGGGTCTAATGAAAAACTGTTTTTT.

A few counts support this clone. In DNA, the CDR3 is TGTGCCAGCAAACGTGAAAACCCGACCGACGAGCAGTACTTC. Translated: CASKRENPTDEQYF. The chain combines TRBV7-6 with TRBJ2-7; no clear D gene. The ends were cut back, 7 bases at V and 5 bases at J, with 18 bases in the middle. The germline gives CDR1 SGHVS, CDR2 FNYEAQ. The CDR3 runs to 14 residues.

The V and J genes are TRBV7-8 and TRBJ2-1; 8 bases align to TRBD2. The CDR3 consists of 14 residues. Germline V lookup: CDR1 SGHVS, CDR2 FQNEAQ. Germline trimming cut 2 bases from V and 3 bases from J; bases unmatched to any gene: 0. The CDR3, as DNA: TGTGCCAGCAGCTTAAGCGGGAGCTACAATGAGCAGTTCTTC. Protein product: CASSLSGSYNEQFF.

The chain has TRBV7-6 and TRBJ2-2; no firm D call. V was trimmed by 5 bases and J by 7 bases, leaving 11 bases between them. CDR3 length: 13 amino acids. Germline V lookup: CDR1 SGHVS, CDR2 FNYEAQ. The CDR3 is CASSPLGDGELFF. For the CDR3, the DNA is TGTGCCAGCAGCCCCCTGGGCGACGGGGAGCTGTTTTTT.

The chain has TRBV29-1 and TRBJ2-1; D gene ambiguous. The CDR3 loop spans 10 amino acids. CDR1 and CDR2 from the germline V gene are SQVTM and ANQGSEA. Trimming took off 6 bases at V and 10 bases at J, with 10 bases between the two ends. The CDR3 nucleotides read TGCAGCGTAGAGTTGGAAGAGCAGTTCTTC. Translating it yields CSVELEEQFF.

This chain uses TRBV19 with TRBJ2-3; no clear D. This CDR3 comprises 12 residues. Germline values: CDR1 LNHDA, CDR2 SQIVND (reference sequence). Trimming took off 5 bases at V and 2 bases at J, with 5 bases between the two ends. As DNA, the CDR3 is TGTGCCAGTAGTCTCGACACAGATACGCAGTATTTT. This sequence encodes CASSLDTDTQYF. Variable domain in full (rest from reference TRBV19 and TRBJ2-3): DGGITQSPKYLFRKEGQNVTLSCEQNLNHDAMYWYRQDPGQGLRLIYYSQIVNDFQKGDIAEGYSVSREKKESFPLTVTSAQKNPTAFYLCASSLDTDTQYFGPGTRLTVL.